This TCR beta chain derives from a study of blood T cell repertoires in COVID-19. Across the study: The United States, Italy and Spain were the sources of the acute and convalescent COVID-19 samples.

Original methodology: Amplification of reference gene primers was used by the study to estimate nucleated cell counts. TCRdb keeps only in-frame clones here, not all; method: immunoSEQ multiplex PCR. V and J calls and clone size are copied from that table; D and trimming were computed from the DNA. The sample has about 230,000 clones, around 80% seen once. Trimming stripped 4 bases from V and 2 bases from J, with 9 bases between. The CDR3 runs 13 residues. The germline gives CDR1 SGHDT, CDR2 YYEEEE. V is TRBV5-6 and J is TRBJ1-2; weak D call: TRBD1 (5 bases). The sample was peripheral blood. This TCR was sampled from a middle-aged man who had recovered from COVID-19. The CDR3 loop reads CASSAQGNYGYTF. DNA of the CDR3: TGTGCCAGCAGCGCTCAGGGAAACTATGGCTACACCTTC.